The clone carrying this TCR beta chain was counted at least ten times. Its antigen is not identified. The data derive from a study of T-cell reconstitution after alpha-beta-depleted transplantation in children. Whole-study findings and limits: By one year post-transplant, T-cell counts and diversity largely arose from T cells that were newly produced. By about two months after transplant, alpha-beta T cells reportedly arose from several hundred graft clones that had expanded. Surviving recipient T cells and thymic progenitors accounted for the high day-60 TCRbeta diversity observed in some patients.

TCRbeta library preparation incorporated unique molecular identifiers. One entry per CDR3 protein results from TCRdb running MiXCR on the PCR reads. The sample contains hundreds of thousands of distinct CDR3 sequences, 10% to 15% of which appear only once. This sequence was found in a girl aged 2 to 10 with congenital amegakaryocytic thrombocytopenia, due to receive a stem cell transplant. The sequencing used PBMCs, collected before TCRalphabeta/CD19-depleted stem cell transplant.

CDR3 region: CSARPFGQGDNEQFF. DNA for the CDR3: TGCAGTGCTAGACCTTTCGGACAGGGAGACAATGAGCAGTTCTTC. The chain combines TRBV20-1 with TRBJ2-1; 8 positions match TRBD1. Per germline, CDR1 DFQATT and CDR2 SNEGSKA (reference sequence). The ends lost 2 bases at V and 5 bases at J; junction bases unmatched: 8. The CDR3 spans 15 residues.